Listed here are 24 T cell receptor beta chains from one sample, sequenced in a study of kidney transplant recipient with SARS-CoV-2 infection. TCRdb used MiXCR to reprocess the reads, holding one entry per CDR3 protein. The table has 200,000 to 300,000 distinct CDR3 sequences, 25% to 35% seen once. The sequencing here drew on a blood sample, taken at baseline and between days 110 and 120 from a kidney transplant recipient. These receptors were collected from a male patient in his thirties who had COVID-19 and was a kidney transplant recipient. A share of the T cells may be of graft donor origin.

This clonotype was seen ten or more times. The rearrangement joins TRBV11-1 to TRBJ1-4, with unresolved D. Germline V gives CDR1 SGHAT, CDR2 FQDESV (reference sequence). The CDR3 spans 18 residues. The V end lost 2 bases, the J end lost 1 base, and 17 bases lay between the germline ends. In DNA form, the CDR3 reads TGTGCCAGCAGCTTAACCCCGGGCCAGGACCAAACTAATGAAAAACTGTTTTTT. Its translation is CASSLTPGQDQTNEKLFF.

This clonotype was observed many times. The J gene is TRBJ1-3, the V gene TRBV28; D is uncertain. V shed 4 bases and J shed 0 bases, with 10 bases lying between them. CDR3 length: 15 amino acids. Germline V CDR1 and CDR2: MDHEN, SYDVKM. CDR3 nucleotides: TGTGCCAGCAGTTACCACGACGGCTCTGGAAACACCATATATTTT. Residues: CASSYHDGSGNTIYF.

Comments on this clonotype: Since a much larger clone is just one base distant, this may be a read error. V usage is TRBV19 and J usage is TRBJ1-2; D gene uncertain. The CDR3 totals 14 residues. V was trimmed by 3 bases and J by 2 bases, leaving 10 bases between them. CDR1 and CDR2 (germline): LNHDA, SQIVND (reference sequence). The CDR3 loop reads CASSIGQANYGYTF. The CDR3 DNA follows: TGTGCCAGTAGTATCGGTCAAGCAAACTATGGCTACACCTTC.

On this clonotype itself: Being one base from a much bigger clone, this may be a read error. CDR3 coding DNA: TGTGCCAGCAGCCAACGGGAGGCAGTACAAGAGACCCAGTACTTC. Translated, it gives CASSQREAVQETQYF. This chain links TRBV11-3 with TRBJ2-5, with 7 positions matching TRBD2. The CDR3 totals 15 residues. The ends lost 5 bases at V and 2 bases at J; junction bases unmatched: 8. CDR1 and CDR2 (germline): SGHNT, YENEEA.

Comment on this clonotype: A much larger clone differs by one base, so this may be a read error. J is TRBJ1-1 and V is TRBV3-1, with D uncertain. This CDR3 region has 17 residues. V was trimmed by 5 bases and J by 4 bases, leaving 23 bases between them. Germline CDR1 and CDR2: LGHDT and YNNKEL (reference sequence). The CDR3 loop reads CASSGPHPISIRTEAFF. The CDR3, as DNA: TGTGCCAGCAGCGGTCCCCATCCCATTTCAATTCGCACTGAAGCTTTCTTT.

This clonotype was detected ten times or more. This sequence joins TRBV12-2 and TRBJ1-2. TRBV12-2 is listed as a pseudogene. The CDR3 totals 17 residues. CDR3 in amino acids: CASRRFSTPRKTYGYTF. As DNA, the CDR3 is TGTGCAAGTCGCAGATTCTCGACTCCACGAAAGACCTATGGCTACACCTTC.

This clonotype was counted ten times or more. V is TRBV11-2 and J is TRBJ1-1; D uncertain. Deletions cut 2 bases from V and 4 bases from J, with 5 bases between. This CDR3 has 12 amino acids. CDR1 and CDR2 (germline): SGHAT, FQNNGV. CDR3 DNA: TGTGCCAGCAGCTTAAGTCTCACTGAAGCTTTCTTT. Its protein is CASSLSLTEAFF.

This clonotype was counted many times. V and J are TRBV10-2 and TRBJ1-1, with unresolved D. Germline CDR1 WSHSY, CDR2 SAAADI. CDR3 length: 11 amino acids. Trimming shortened V by 7 bases and J by 3 bases, and 6 bases separated the two germline ends. In nucleotides, the CDR3 is TGCGCCAGCAAGTACGACACTGAAGCTTTCTTT. This codes for CASKYDTEAFF.

This clonotype was recorded a few times. J is TRBJ1-1 and V is TRBV18, with a tentative D call TRBD1 (5 bases). This CDR3 is built from 15 residues. Per germline, CDR1 KGHSH and CDR2 LQKENI. V was clipped by 4 bases and J by 5 bases, with 17 bases between them. CDR3 in DNA: TGTGCCAGCTCACGAGGGACGGGGGGGGAAACTGAAGCTTTCTTT. The encoded protein is CASSRGTGGETEAFF.

Ten or more counts support this clonotype. This chain links TRBV6-5 with TRBJ2-5; 9 positions match TRBD1. The V segment lost 5 bases and the J segment 4 bases; nucleotides outside the gene matches: 8. The CDR3 sequence is 15 residues long. Germline assignment: CDR1 MNHEY and CDR2 SVGAGI. For the CDR3, the DNA is TGTGCCAGCAGTCCCCGGGACAGGGAAAGAGAGACCCAGTACTTC. Protein: CASSPRDRERETQYF.

This clonotype was found many times. V gene TRBV5-8 combines with J gene TRBJ1-2; no reliable D call. Germline V gene data show CDR1 as SGHTS and CDR2 as YDEGEE. The CDR3 runs to 16 residues. Trimming shortened V by 7 bases and J by 4 bases, and 23 bases separated the two germline ends. This CDR3 is CASEWSHPRKTYGYTF. In DNA form, the CDR3 reads TGTGCCAGCGAGTGGAGTCATCCACGAAAGACCTATGGCTACACCTTC.

This clonotype was counted ten times or more. The V and J genes are TRBV3-1 and TRBJ1-1, with unresolved D. Trimming pared 5 bases from V and 4 bases from J, leaving 23 bases between. Germline V gene data show CDR1 as LGHDT and CDR2 as YNNKEL (reference sequence). The CDR3 extends over 17 amino acids. DNA of the CDR3: TGTGCCAGCAGCTCCATGAGTCCCATTTCAATTCGCACTGAAGCTTTCTTT. Protein product: CASSSMSPISIRTEAFF.

In this sample, this clonotype turned up many times. The gene calls are TRBV4-1 and TRBJ1-1, with D perhaps TRBD1 (6 bases). Germline V gene sequence: CDR1 MGHRA, CDR2 YSYEKL. The CDR3 is 15 residues long. Between the trimmed V and J ends, which lost 4 bases and 2 bases, there was a span of 14 bases. DNA for the CDR3: TGCGCCAGCAGCCCTCTGGGGGCCGCAAACACTGAAGCTTTCTTT. It yields the protein CASSPLGAANTEAFF.

This clonotype was seen ten or more times. The genes are TRBV6-2 or TRBV6-3 and TRBJ2-7; a possible D gene is TRBD1 (5 bases). Germline CDR1 MNHEY, CDR2 SVGEGT. The CDR3 length is 15 residues. V was cut by 6 bases and J by 2 bases, with 17 bases left in between. CDR3 DNA sequence: TGTGCCAGCAGCTCCCCTGGGCAGGACACCTACGAGCAGTACTTC. Its translation is CASSSPGQDTYEQYF.

For this clonotype: This may come from a read error, since a much larger clone is one base off. The genes are TRBV20-1 and TRBJ2-7; perhaps TRBD2 as D (6 bases). Looked up from germline, CDR1 is DFQATT and CDR2 is SNEGSKA (reference sequence). The CDR3 sequence is 12 residues long. The DNA for the CDR3 is TGCAGTGCTGGGAGGACTGAATACGGGCAGTACTTC. Its protein is CSAGRTEYGQYF.

About this clonotype itself: A single base separates this from a much larger clone, so it may be a read error. This chain links TRBV11-3 with TRBJ1-5, with unresolved D. The CDR3 extends over 13 amino acids. Looked up from germline, CDR1 is SGHNT and CDR2 is YENEEA. CDR3 sequence: CAGSKGLNQPQHF. The CDR3 nucleotides are TGTGCCGGCAGCAAAGGGCTGAATCAGCCCCAGCATTTT.

Remarks on this clonotype: A much more abundant neighbour one base away suggests this may be a read error. The chain links TRBV6-4 to TRBJ1-2; D not certain. The CDR3 has 19 amino acids. Germline CDR1 MRHNA, CDR2 SNTAGT. V was cut by 0 bases and J by 1 base, with 21 bases left in between. Here the CDR3 DNA reads TGTGCCAGCAGTGACTCACCCGGGAACAACCGCGCTCTTAACTATGGCTACACCTTC. Its protein product is CASSDSPGNNRALNYGYTF.

The chain couples TRBV6-6 to TRBJ2-7; tentatively, D is TRBD2 (6 bases). CDR1 MNHNY and CDR2 SVGAGI come from the germline V gene (reference sequence). The CDR3 has 13 residues. The V end was cut by 7 bases, the J end by 1 base, with 11 bases between. The CDR3 region has the DNA TGTGCCAGCACGGCCGCGGGGTCCTACGAGCAGTACGTC. Protein sequence: CASTAAGSYEQYV.

The table lists this clonotype with many counts. The J gene is TRBJ1-1, the V gene TRBV20-1; TRBD1 aligns across 8 bases. Per germline, CDR1 DFQATT and CDR2 SNEGSKA (reference sequence). With 3 bases clipped from V and 2 bases from J, the junction kept 5 bases outside the gene matches. The CDR3 totals 14 residues. Here the CDR3 reads CSASPTGDNTEAFF. The CDR3 coding sequence is TGCAGTGCTAGCCCGACAGGGGACAACACTGAAGCTTTCTTT.

Remarks on this clonotype: A much larger clonotype is one base distant, so this may be a read error. V usage is TRBV3-1 and J usage is TRBJ1-1, with D tentatively TRBD1 (6 bases). Trimming took 5 bases from V and 1 from J, leaving 11 bases between them. The CDR3 has 14 residues. The germline gives CDR1 LGHDT, CDR2 YNNKEL (reference sequence). This CDR3 is CASSAGHRNTEAFF. CDR3 nucleotide sequence: TGTGCCAGCAGCGCGGGACATAGGAACACTGAAGCTTTCTTT.

V gene TRBV3-1 combines with J gene TRBJ1-6; D not certain. The ends were cut back, 5 bases at V and 7 bases at J, with 24 bases in the middle. This CDR3 is built from 18 residues. CDR1 and CDR2 from the germline V gene are LGHDT and YNNKEL (reference sequence). The CDR3 loop reads CASSKGTPISYINSPLHF. CDR3 sequence (DNA): TGTGCCAGCAGCAAAGGCACTCCCATTTCATACATCAATTCACCCCTCCACTTT.

The chain joins TRBV28 to TRBJ2-7; perhaps TRBD1 as D (6 bases). CDR1 and CDR2 (germline): MDHEN, SYDVKM. Trimming removed 8 bases from V and 13 bases from J, with 27 bases in between. The CDR3 is 14 residues long. DNA for the CDR3: TGTGCCAGCCGAGGGACATCTTTTAACTACGGGCAATACTTC. Protein: CASRGTSFNYGQYF. Drawing the rest from reference TRBV28 and TRBJ2-7, the complete variable domain is DVKVTQSSRYLVKRTGEKVFLECVQDMDHENMFWYRQDPGLGLRLIYFSYDVKMKEKGDIPEGYSVSREKKERFSLILESASTNQTSMYLCASRGTSFNYGQYFGPGTRLTVT.

A remark on this clonotype: This may stem from a read error, because a much larger clone lies one nucleotide away. The V gene is TRBV6-5, the J gene TRBJ2-1; the match to TRBD2 covers 7 bases. CDR1 and CDR2 from the germline V gene are MNHEY and SVGAGI. This CDR3 spans 14 amino acids. Here the CDR3 reads CVTSGGSRGNEQFF. The CDR3 DNA is TGTGTCACCTCGGGCGGGAGCCGGGGCAATGAGCAGTTCTTC.

This clonotype was observed many times. The chain combines TRBV10-1 with TRBJ2-7, with TRBD2 identical over 10 bases. V gave up 2 bases and J gave up 3 bases; unmatched junction bases: 1. The CDR3 has 14 amino acids. CDR1 is WNHNN and CDR2 is SYGVQD in the germline V gene (reference sequence). For the CDR3, the DNA is TGCGCCAGCAGTGAGGCTAGCGGGAGCTACGAGCAGTACTTC. It specifies CASSEASGSYEQYF.